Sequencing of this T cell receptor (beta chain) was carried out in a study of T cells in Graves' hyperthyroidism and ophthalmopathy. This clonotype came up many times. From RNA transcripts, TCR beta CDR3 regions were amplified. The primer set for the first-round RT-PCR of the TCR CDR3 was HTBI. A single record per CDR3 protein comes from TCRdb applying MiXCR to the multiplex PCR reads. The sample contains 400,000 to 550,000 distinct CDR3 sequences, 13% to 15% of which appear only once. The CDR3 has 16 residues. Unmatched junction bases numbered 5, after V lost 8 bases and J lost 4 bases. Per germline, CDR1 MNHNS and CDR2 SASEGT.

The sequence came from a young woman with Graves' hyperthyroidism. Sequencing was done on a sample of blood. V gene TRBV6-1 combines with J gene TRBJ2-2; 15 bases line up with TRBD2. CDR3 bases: TGTGCCAGCGGGGGACTAGCGGGAGGAGGCACCGGGGAGCTGTTTTTT. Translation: CASGGLAGGGTGELFF.